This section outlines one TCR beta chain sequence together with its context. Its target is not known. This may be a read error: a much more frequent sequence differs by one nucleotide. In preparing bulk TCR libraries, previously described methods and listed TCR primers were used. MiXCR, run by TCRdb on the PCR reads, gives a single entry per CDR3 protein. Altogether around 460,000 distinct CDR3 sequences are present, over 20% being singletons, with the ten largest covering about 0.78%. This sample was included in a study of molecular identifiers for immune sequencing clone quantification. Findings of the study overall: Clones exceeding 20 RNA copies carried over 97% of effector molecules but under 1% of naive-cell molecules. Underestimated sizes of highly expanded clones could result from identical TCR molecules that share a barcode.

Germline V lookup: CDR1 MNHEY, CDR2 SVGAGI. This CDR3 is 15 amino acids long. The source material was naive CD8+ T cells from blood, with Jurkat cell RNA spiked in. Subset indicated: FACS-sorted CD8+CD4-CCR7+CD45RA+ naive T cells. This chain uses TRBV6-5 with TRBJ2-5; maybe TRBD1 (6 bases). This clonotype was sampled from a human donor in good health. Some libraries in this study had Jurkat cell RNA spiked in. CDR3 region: CASNPLGQEEEAQYF. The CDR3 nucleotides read TGTGCCAGCAATCCCTTGGGACAAGAGGAAGAGGCCCAGTACTTC.